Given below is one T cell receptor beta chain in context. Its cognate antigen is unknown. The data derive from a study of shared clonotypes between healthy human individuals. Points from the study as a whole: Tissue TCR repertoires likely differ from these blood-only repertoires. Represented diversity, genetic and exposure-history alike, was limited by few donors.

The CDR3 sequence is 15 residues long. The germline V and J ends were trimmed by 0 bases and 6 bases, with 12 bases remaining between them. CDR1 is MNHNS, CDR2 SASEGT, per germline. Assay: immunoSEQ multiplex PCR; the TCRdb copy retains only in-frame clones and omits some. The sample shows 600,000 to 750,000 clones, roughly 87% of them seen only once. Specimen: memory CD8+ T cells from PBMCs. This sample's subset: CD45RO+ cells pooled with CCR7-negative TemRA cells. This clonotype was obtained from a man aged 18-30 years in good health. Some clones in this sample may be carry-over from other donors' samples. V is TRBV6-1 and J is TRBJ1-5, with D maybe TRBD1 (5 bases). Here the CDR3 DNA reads TGTGCCAGCAGTGAAGCCCAGGGTTATGGTCAGCCCCAGCATTTT. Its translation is CASSEAQGYGQPQHF.